A selection of T cell receptor beta chains follows, all from one sample in a study of low-dose radiotherapy and immunotherapy resistance in tumors. MiXCR was run by TCRdb on the reads, yielding one entry per CDR3 protein. The profile covers 95,000 to 100,000 distinct CDR3 sequences, with around 20% appearing a single time and roughly 4.3% taken by the ten largest. Specimen: PBMCs, collected after low-dose radiotherapy plus immunotherapy. These TCRs come from a male donor with prostate cancer. The CDR3 runs from the conserved cysteine through the conserved F or W. D genes are given only for firm matches. Clone sizes are given selectively: once, few, many, or a class where the clone is expanded.

>NA|TRBJ1-1|many|TRBV18
CASSPTRGPNTEAFF
TGTGCCAGCTCACCAACCAGGGGACCGAACACTGAAGCTTTCTTT
>TRBD2|TRBJ2-1|many|TRBV6-5
CASSYSPGGNNEQFF
TGTGCCAGCAGTTACTCCCCGGGAGGTAACAATGAGCAGTTCTTC
>TRBD2|TRBJ2-7|once|TRBV10-3
CAIGRPLLAGELSYEQYF
TGTGCCATCGGTCGTCCCCTACTAGCGGGGGAATTGTCCTACGAGCAGTACTTC
>NA|TRBJ2-3|many|TRBV6-4
CASSKDRGHTDTQYF
TGTGCCAGCAGTAAGGACCGGGGGCACACAGATACGCAGTATTTT
>NA|TRBJ2-7|many|TRBV19
CASSPGTVPSYEQYF
TGTGCCAGTAGTCCCGGGACCGTCCCATCCTACGAGCAGTACTTC
>NA|TRBJ1-5|many|TRBV20-1
CSARSGFNQPQHF
TGCAGTGCTAGATCAGGGTTCAATCAGCCCCAGCATTTT
>TRBD1|TRBJ2-1|NA|TRBV27
CASLPGTGYNEQFF
TGTGCCAGCCTCCCCGGGACAGGTTACAATGAGCAGTTCTTC
>NA|TRBJ1-1|NA|TRBV6-2/TRBV6-3
CASSENSGQSEAFF
TGTGCCAGCAGTGAAAACTCGGGACAATCTGAAGCTTTCTTT
>TRBD2|TRBJ2-1|many|TRBV27
CASSLTYRVGFLAGSSYNEQFF
TGTGCCAGCAGTCTAACATACAGGGTAGGCTTTTTAGCGGGGAGCTCCTACAATGAGCAGTTCTTC
>NA|TRBJ2-1|many|TRBV21-1
CASSIERVGNEQFF
TGTGCCAGCAGCATAGAGCGGGTGGGCAATGAGCAGTTCTTC
>NA|TRBJ2-5|many|TRBV27
CASSFRVWETQYF
TGTGCCAGCAGTTTCAGGGTATGGGAGACCCAGTACTTC
>TRBD1|TRBJ2-2|many|TRBV9
CASSVGTGGTRELFF
TGTGCCAGCAGCGTCGGGACAGGGGGCACCAGGGAGCTGTTTTTT
>TRBD2|TRBJ2-7|NA|TRBV3-1
CASSQLAGSYEQYF
TGTGCCAGCAGCCAACTAGCGGGAAGTTACGAGCAGTACTTC
>NA|TRBJ2-7|many|TRBV7-8
CASSTHFRQGGQYF
TGTGCCAGCAGCACACATTTCCGGCAGGGTGGGCAGTACTTC
>TRBD2|TRBJ2-3|few|TRBV13
CATSKTSGGGADTQYF
TGTGCCACCAGCAAGACTAGCGGGGGAGGGGCAGATACGCAGTATTTT
>NA|TRBJ1-4|many|TRBV2
CASSGGFSEKLFF
TGTGCCAGCAGTGGTGGGTTTAGTGAAAAACTGTTTTTT
>NA|TRBJ2-7|medium-sized|TRBV11-2
CASSVHGGQVYEQYF
TGTGCCAGCAGCGTACACGGGGGGCAGGTCTACGAGCAGTACTTC
>TRBD1|TRBJ2-1|many|TRBV11-3
CASSPGGADNEQFF
TGTGCCAGCAGCCCAGGGGGCGCCGACAATGAGCAGTTCTTC
>NA|TRBJ2-1|many|TRBV4-1
CASSQGPPTRAFNNEQFF
TGCGCCAGCAGCCAAGGTCCCCCGACTCGAGCGTTTAACAATGAGCAGTTCTTC
>NA|TRBJ2-7|few|TRBV7-8
CASSLGNRVDEQYF
TGCGCCAGCAGCTTAGGGAACAGGGTCGACGAGCAGTACTTC
>NA|TRBJ2-5|once|TRBV28
CASRGGPETQYF
TGTGCCAGCAGGGGGGGTCCGGAGACCCAGTACTTC
>TRBD2|TRBJ2-7|NA|TRBV11-1
CASSLTASGPYEQYF
TGTGCCAGCAGCTTAACGGCTAGCGGTCCCTACGAGCAGTACTTC
>TRBD2|TRBJ2-7|many|TRBV7-2
CASSLRSGGLYEQYF
TGTGCCAGCAGCTTACGTAGCGGGGGCTTATACGAGCAGTACTTC
>TRBD1|TRBJ2-3|NA|TRBV7-1
CASSRDRVGADTQYF
TGTGCCAGCAGCCGAGACAGGGTAGGGGCAGATACGCAGTATTTT
>NA|TRBJ1-5|many|TRBV21-1
CASSKGQGRTREVVQPQHF
TGTGCCAGCAGCAAAGGGCAGGGGCGCACTAGAGAGGTTGTTCAGCCCCAGCATTTT
>NA|TRBJ2-1|many|TRBV2
CASHVLREFNEQFF
TGTGCCAGCCACGTTCTCCGGGAGTTCAATGAGCAGTTCTTC
>TRBD2|TRBJ2-3|NA|TRBV6-2/TRBV6-3
CASSPSGSVGDTQYF
TGTGCCAGCAGTCCTAGCGGGAGCGTTGGCGATACGCAGTATTTT
>NA|TRBJ1-5|many|TRBV27
CASSLWGDNQPHHF
TGTGCCAGCAGTTTATGGGGGGACAATCAGCCCCATCATTTT
>NA|TRBJ2-7|many|TRBV29-1
CSVQRDYEQYF
TGCAGCGTTCAGCGAGATTACGAGCAGTACTTC
>NA|TRBJ2-7|many|TRBV7-2
CASSLEVEQYF
TGTGCCAGCAGCTTAGAGGTGGAGCAGTACTTC
>NA|TRBJ1-1|NA|TRBV6-6
CASRDLGRLNTEAFF
TGTGCCAGCAGGGATCTGGGCAGGCTGAACACTGAAGCTTTCTTT
>TRBD1|TRBJ2-3|many|TRBV24-1
CATSTGQGNADTQYF
TGTGCCACCAGTACGGGACAGGGGAACGCAGATACGCAGTATTTT
>NA|TRBJ2-1|many|TRBV11-2
CASSLDIGLALANNEQFF
TGTGCCAGCAGCTTAGATATAGGGCTAGCGCTAGCCAACAATGAGCAGTTCTTC
>NA|TRBJ2-5|many|TRBV27
CASSSREETQYF
TGTGCCAGCAGTTCCAGGGAAGAGACCCAGTACTTC
>NA|TRBJ2-6|many|TRBV27
CASSPSGGWGANVLTF
TGTGCCAGCAGCCCTAGTGGGGGGTGGGGGGCCAACGTCCTGACTTTC
>TRBD2|TRBJ2-1|NA|TRBV5-1
CASSFSGRANPAEQFF
TGCGCCAGCAGCTTTAGCGGGAGGGCGAATCCTGCTGAGCAGTTCTTC
>NA|TRBJ2-7|many|TRBV6-6
CASSYSPRGEQYF
TGTGCCAGCAGTTACTCCCCTCGGGGAGAGCAGTACTTC
>TRBD1|TRBJ2-2|many|TRBV6-2/TRBV6-3
CASRPTGMAGELFF
TGTGCCAGCCGTCCGACAGGGATGGCCGGGGAGCTGTTTTTT
>TRBD2|TRBJ2-1|many|TRBV13
CASISRRGGYNEQFF
TGTGCCAGCATCAGTCGGCGGGGGGGATACAATGAGCAGTTCTTC
>NA|TRBJ2-3|many|TRBV4-1
CASSQTTRDKPTDTQYF
TGCGCCAGCAGCCAAACTACCCGGGACAAGCCCACAGATACGCAGTATTTT
>NA|TRBJ1-6|many|TRBV11-2
CASSLVPAEVNSPLHF
TGTGCCAGCAGCTTAGTCCCAGCTGAGGTCAATTCACCCCTCCACTTT
>TRBD1|TRBJ1-5|NA|TRBV6-5
CASSRAGGAVQPQHF
TGTGCCAGCAGTCGCGCAGGGGGCGCGGTTCAGCCCCAGCATTTT
>TRBD2|TRBJ2-3|many|TRBV20-1
CSAHGSGGTSSTDTQYF
TGCAGTGCTCATGGGAGCGGGGGGACATCTAGCACAGATACGCAGTATTTT
>NA|TRBJ2-3|NA|TRBV25-1
CASSDGGHTDTQYF
TGTGCCAGCAGTGATGGAGGTCACACAGATACGCAGTATTTT
>NA|TRBJ2-5|many|TRBV27
CASSLSGYEAGAETQYF
TGTGCCAGCAGTTTATCCGGCTACGAGGCGGGCGCCGAGACCCAGTACTTC
>TRBD1|TRBJ2-7|many|TRBV4-1
CASSQGTGVYEQYF
TGCGCCAGCAGCCAAGGGACAGGGGTGTACGAGCAGTACTTC
>NA|TRBJ1-1|NA|TRBV9
CASSDKNRPTEAFF
TGTGCCAGCAGCGATAAAAACCGGCCCACTGAAGCTTTCTTT
>NA|TRBJ1-1|many|TRBV30
CALGVVKDTEAFF
TGTGCCTTGGGAGTGGTGAAAGACACTGAAGCTTTCTTT
>NA|TRBJ2-1|NA|TRBV11-3
CASSLDQGGSSSYNEQFF
TGTGCCAGCAGCTTAGACCAGGGGGGCTCAAGCTCCTACAATGAGCAGTTCTTC
>NA|TRBJ1-6|NA|TRBV12-3/TRBV12-4
CASSGQLSSNSPLHF
TGTGCCAGCAGCGGACAGCTTTCTTCTAATTCACCCCTCCACTTT
>TRBD2|TRBJ2-1|many|TRBV20-1
CSAREGIAGGIRSSYNEQFF
TGCAGTGCTAGAGAGGGAATAGCGGGGGGGATTAGGAGCTCCTACAATGAGCAGTTCTTC
>TRBD1|TRBJ2-1|many|TRBV6-5
CASSSGTGKEFF
TGTGCCAGCAGCTCCGGGACAGGGAAAGAGTTCTTC
>NA|TRBJ1-3|many|TRBV9
CASSVTGSIGNTIYF
TGTGCCAGCAGCGTCACAGGGTCGATTGGAAACACCATATATTTT
>NA|TRBJ1-1|NA|TRBV29-1
CSVEEMNTEAFF
TGCAGCGTTGAGGAGATGAACACTGAAGCTTTCTTT
>NA|TRBJ2-3|many|TRBV7-2
CASSFSGIPDTQYF
TGTGCCAGCAGCTTTAGTGGCATTCCAGATACGCAGTATTTT
>TRBD2|TRBJ2-1|many|TRBV7-9
CASSPPPLAGSSYNEQFF
TGTGCCAGCAGCCCCCCACCACTAGCGGGGAGCTCCTACAATGAGCAGTTCTTC
>NA|TRBJ2-5|many|TRBV20-1
CSARAVASQGWETQYF
TGCAGTGCCAGGGCCGTAGCTTCACAGGGTTGGGAGACCCAGTACTTC
>NA|TRBJ2-1|many|TRBV7-9
CASSLTGSSYNEQFF
TGTGCCAGCAGCCTAACAGGGAGCTCCTACAATGAGCAGTTCTTC